Listed here are 20 T cell receptor beta chains from one sample, sequenced in a study of identifying expanded T cells in peripheral blood. Some clones are missing from TCRdb's copy, which holds only in-frame ones; the method was immunoSEQ multiplex PCR. Among 85,000 to 120,000 clones listed, around 88% were seen once. Input material: blood. These receptors all stem from a person aged 18 to 70 in good health.

CDR3 sequence: CASSGRSNSPLHF. CDR3 nucleotides: TGTGCCAGCAGCGGTCGGTCTAATTCACCCCTCCACTTT. This chain uses TRBV5-6 with TRBJ1-6; D gene unclear. V lost 4 bases and J lost 6, with 8 bases in between. Germline V CDR1 and CDR2: SGHDT, YYEEEE. The CDR3 consists of 13 residues.

This clone was counted once. The J gene is TRBJ1-1, the V gene TRBV28; D remains ambiguous. The germline V gene has CDR1 MDHEN and CDR2 SYDVKM. The CDR3 covers 14 residues. V gave up 5 bases and J gave up 0 bases, with 10 bases separating them. CDR3 loop: CASSPRPMNTEAFF. The CDR3 coding sequence is TGTGCCAGCAGTCCACGTCCCATGAACACTGAAGCTTTCTTT.

The gene calls are TRBV10-3 and TRBJ2-1; no clear D. The germline CDR1 and CDR2 sequences are ENHRY and SYGVKD. The CDR3 runs to 12 residues. Between the trimmed V and J ends, which lost 2 bases and 7 bases, there was a span of 6 bases. The CDR3 nucleotides read TGTGCCATCAGTGAGAATAGAAATGAGCAGTTCTTC. Its translation: CAISENRNEQFF.

This chain joins TRBV2 and TRBJ2-1; D possibly uses TRBD1 or TRBD2 (5 bases each). Trimming pared 2 bases from V and 10 bases from J, leaving 18 bases between. The CDR3 contains 15 residues. Germline values: CDR1 SNHLY, CDR2 FYNNEI. The CDR3 protein is CASSEQGVGNGEQFF. CDR3 DNA sequence: TGTGCCAGCAGTGAACAGGGAGTGGGGAATGGGGAGCAGTTCTTC.

A note on this clone: The sample has other DNA sequences that encode this CDR3 too. The genes are TRBV5-1 and TRBJ1-5, with unresolved D. The CDR3 covers 14 residues. Germline V CDR1 and CDR2: SGHRS, YFSETQ. With 0 bases removed from V and 3 bases from J, the gap between germline ends came to 7 bases. The chain's CDR3 is CASSLEGSNQPQHF. CDR3 bases: TGCGCCAGCAGCTTGGAAGGATCCAATCAGCCCCAGCATTTT. Full variable domain (rest looked up from reference TRBV5-1 and TRBJ1-5): KAGVTQTPRYLIKTRGQQVTLSCSPISGHRSVSWYQQTPGQGLQFLFEYFSETQRNKGNFPGRFSGRQFSNSRSEMNVSTLELGDSALYLCASSLEGSNQPQHFGDGTRLSIL.

The rearrangement joins TRBV4-2 to TRBJ2-1; D perhaps matches TRBD2 (5 bases). There are 17 residues in the CDR3. With 0 bases removed from V and 3 bases from J, the gap between germline ends came to 15 bases. CDR1 is LGHNA and CDR2 is YNFKEQ in the germline V gene. CDR3 nucleotide sequence: TGTGCCAGCAGCCAAGATTGGAGAAGCGGCTTCTACAATGAGCAGTTCTTC. Protein: CASSQDWRSGFYNEQFF.

This chain links TRBV10-3 with TRBJ2-5, with 8 bases fitting TRBD1. The CDR3 covers 14 residues. J gave up 3 bases and V 2 bases, and 2 bases lay outside the gene matches. CDR1 is ENHRY and CDR2 is SYGVKD in the germline V gene. The DNA for the CDR3 is TGTGCCATCAGTGAGGGACAGGGTAAAGAGACCCAGTACTTC. Protein: CAISEGQGKETQYF.

The V gene is TRBV4-1, the J gene TRBJ2-3; TRBD2 aligns across 9 bases. V was clipped by 1 base and J by 4 bases; unmatched bases: 9. This CDR3 comprises 17 residues. Germline loops: CDR1 MGHRA, CDR2 YSYEKL. CDR3 in DNA: TGCGCCAGCAGCCAAGTTCAAGCGGGAGGCTCTGCAGATACGCAGTATTTT. Amino acid sequence: CASSQVQAGGSADTQYF.

The J gene is TRBJ1-1, the V gene TRBV5-1, with D uncertain. CDR1 and CDR2 (germline): SGHRS, YFSETQ. The CDR3 is 13 residues long. V was cut by 0 bases and J by 3 bases, with 6 bases left in between. The CDR3 region has the DNA TGCGCCAGCAGCTTGGGAGTGGACACTGAAGCTTTCTTT. Translated: CASSLGVDTEAFF.

The CDR3 bases are TGTGCCAGCAGCTTAGAGCGTAGAGAGACCCAGTACTTC. This sequence encodes CASSLERRETQYF. The V call is TRBV7-8, the J call TRBJ2-5; D not certain. Trimming left V 1 base short and J 4 bases short, with 7 bases between. This CDR3 comprises 13 residues. Germline V gene sequence: CDR1 SGHVS, CDR2 FQNEAQ.

V is TRBV5-6 and J is TRBJ2-7, with D possibly being TRBD1 (5 bases). This CDR3 has 14 amino acids. The V gene lost 3 bases and the J gene lost 0 bases, with 10 bases spanning the gap. The germline gives CDR1 SGHDT, CDR2 YYEEEE. The CDR3 sequence is CASSSWGLSYEQYF. In nucleotides, the CDR3 is TGTGCCAGCAGCTCCTGGGGCCTCTCCTACGAGCAGTACTTC.

As DNA, the CDR3 is TGTGCCAGCAGCTTGTACAGCGGGGGATTTTACAATGAGCAGTTCTTC. Translating gives CASSLYSGGFYNEQFF. The rearrangement links TRBV5-8 to TRBJ2-1, with 8 bases identical to TRBD2. This CDR3 region has 16 residues. J was trimmed by 4 bases and V by 1 base; bases with no gene match: 7. Germline CDR1 SGHTS, CDR2 YDEGEE.

The chain has TRBV4-2 and TRBJ1-4, with D possibly matching TRBD1 (6 bases). Germline CDR1 and CDR2: LGHNA and YNFKEQ. With 4 bases removed from V and 0 bases from J, the gap between germline ends came to 18 bases. The CDR3 extends over 18 amino acids. CDR3 nucleotides: TGTGCCAGCAGCCCCAGGGGTGGAGACTATGCAACTAATGAAAAACTGTTTTTT. This sequence encodes CASSPRGGDYATNEKLFF.

This chain joins TRBV5-1 and TRBJ2-3; no firm D call. The CDR3 sequence is 14 residues long. Deletions cut 4 bases from V and 3 bases from J, with 12 bases between. Looked up from germline, CDR1 is SGHRS and CDR2 is YFSETQ. In DNA form, the CDR3 reads TGCGCCAGCAGCATAAATGCTGGTACAGATACGCAGTATTTT. Protein product: CASSINAGTDTQYF.

This chain links TRBV11-2 with TRBJ2-1; weak D call: TRBD2 (6 bases). Germline V gene sequence: CDR1 SGHAT, CDR2 FQNNGV. CDR3 size: 15 residues. V was cut by 4 bases and J by 5 bases, with 15 bases left in between. The chain's CDR3 is CASSSPGLTDNEQFF. The CDR3 DNA follows: TGTGCCAGCAGCTCGCCTGGACTAACTGACAATGAGCAGTTCTTC.

This clone is a singleton in its sample. The chain recombines TRBV29-1 with TRBJ2-5; weak D call: TRBD1 (5 bases). V dropped 7 bases and J dropped 2 bases, with 11 bases sitting between them. CDR1 is SQVTM and CDR2 is ANQGSEA in the germline V gene. The CDR3 extends over 12 amino acids. CDR3 sequence reads: CSALGQQETQYF. In DNA, the CDR3 is TGCAGCGCACTGGGGCAACAAGAGACCCAGTACTTC.

The chain employs TRBV5-1 and TRBJ2-2; possible D gene TRBD1, 5 bases. The CDR3 runs to 17 residues. Germline CDR1 SGHRS, CDR2 YFSETQ. V was shortened by 0 bases and J by 5 bases, with 17 bases between the two germline ends. This CDR3 reads CASSLEPARGRTGELFF. CDR3 bases: TGCGCCAGCAGCTTGGAGCCCGCAAGGGGCCGTACCGGGGAGCTGTTTTTT.

This chain uses TRBV6-5 with TRBJ1-4; TRBD1 might be the D (5 bases). The ends were cut back, 0 bases at V and 8 bases at J, with 13 bases in the middle. The CDR3 has 15 residues. Germline V CDR1 and CDR2: MNHEY, SVGAGI. CDR3 in DNA: TGTGCCAGCAGTTACTCATGGGGCGAGCGAGAAAAACTGTTTTTT. The encoded protein is CASSYSWGEREKLFF.

The J gene is TRBJ1-2, the V gene TRBV19, with TRBD1 as a possible D gene (5 bases). The CDR3 runs 16 residues. Looked up from germline, CDR1 is LNHDA and CDR2 is SQIVND (reference sequence). The V gene lost 0 bases and the J gene lost 2 bases, with 13 bases spanning the gap. The CDR3 coding sequence is TGTGCCAGTAGTATAGAAGACAGCTCCTTGAACTATGGCTACACCTTC. It yields the protein CASSIEDSSLNYGYTF.

The CDR3 here is CASSQDAGSAYEQYF. The DNA of the CDR3 is TGCGCCAGCAGCCAAGATGCAGGGAGCGCCTACGAGCAGTACTTC. The V call is TRBV4-1, the J call TRBJ2-7, with D perhaps TRBD1 or TRBD2 (5 bases each). CDR1 is MGHRA, CDR2 YSYEKL, per germline. Trimming removed 0 bases from V and 2 bases from J, with 11 bases in between. This CDR3 has 15 amino acids.